This record looks at one TCR beta chain sequence and its context. Its antigen is currently unknown. The sample originates from a study of cytomegalovirus exposure and HLA in healthy donors. Study-wide findings and caveats: Another analysis was done later, and it associated 16,951 TCR beta sequences with HLA alleles at 0.05 false discovery rate. Cytomegalovirus status was reportedly diagnosed by the classifier with high specificity and sensitivity. What a later analysis showed was that several of the most significant clusters appeared linked to common viral pathogens.

The PCR was carried out with 60 Vbeta primers and 13 Jbeta primers. Authors' processing steps: Later reanalysis found 70 million to 95 million unique TCR beta chains, approximately 11 million of them shared. Libraries were prepared by immunoSEQ multiplex PCR; TCRdb keeps only in-frame clonotypes and omits some of them. V and J calls and clone size are as listed in that table; D and trimming were resolved from the DNA. The sample yields under 200,000 clones, approximately 79% seen once. J lost 6 bases, V lost 3 bases, and 12 bases had no gene match. CDR3 length equals 17 residues. Germline CDR1 LGHNA, CDR2 YNFKEQ.

The sequence was collected from a human donor in good health. This chain uses TRBV4-2 with TRBJ1-3; 9 nucleotides match TRBD1. Source material: PBMCs. This chain's CDR3 is CASSHRIWGQGENTIYF. CDR3 DNA sequence: TGTGCCAGCAGCCATCGCATATGGGGACAGGGTGAAAACACCATATATTTT.